This TCR beta chain emerged from a study of blood T cell repertoires in COVID-19. Sequenced by immunoSEQ multiplex PCR; TCRdb stores in-frame clones only, minus some. The sample includes 200,000 to 300,000 clones, about 83% of them seen just once. J was trimmed by 7 bases and V by 3 bases; bases with no gene match: 4. This CDR3 comprises 14 residues. Germline V gene sequence: CDR1 MNHEY, CDR2 SMNVEV (reference sequence). This clone showed up just once. The receptor's source is a human donor in a cohort sampled during active COVID-19. The chain is built from TRBV27 and TRBJ2-1; TRBD1 aligns across 9 bases. The sequenced material came from peripheral blood. The CDR3 region is CASSLGQGRNEQFF. CDR3 nucleotides: TGTGCCAGCAGTTTGGGACAGGGTAGGAATGAGCAGTTCTTC.